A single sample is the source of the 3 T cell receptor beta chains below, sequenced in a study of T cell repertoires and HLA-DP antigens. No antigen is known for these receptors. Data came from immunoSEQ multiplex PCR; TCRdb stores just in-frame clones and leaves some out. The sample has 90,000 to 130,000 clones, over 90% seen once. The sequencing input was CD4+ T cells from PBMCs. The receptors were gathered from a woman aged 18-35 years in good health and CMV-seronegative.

The CDR3 reads CASRLTSGGSYEQYF. As DNA, the CDR3 is TGTGCCAGTAGGTTGACTAGCGGGGGCTCCTACGAGCAGTACTTC. This rearrangement joins TRBV19 to TRBJ2-7; TRBD2 matches at 12 bases. The CDR3 consists of 15 residues. Trimming at V came to 6 bases and at J to 0 bases, leaving 3 bases not matched to a gene. Germline values: CDR1 LNHDA, CDR2 SQIVND (reference sequence). Full variable domain (outside the CDR3, taken from reference TRBV19 and TRBJ2-7): DGGITQSPKYLFRKEGQNVTLSCEQNLNHDAMYWYRQDPGQGLRLIYYSQIVNDFQKGDIAEGYSVSREKKESFPLTVTSAQKNPTAFYLCASRLTSGGSYEQYFGPGTRLTVT.

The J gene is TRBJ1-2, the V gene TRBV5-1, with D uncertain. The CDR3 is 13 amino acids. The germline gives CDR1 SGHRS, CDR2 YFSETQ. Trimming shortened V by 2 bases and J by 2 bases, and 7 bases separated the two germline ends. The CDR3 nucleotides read TGCGCCAGCAGCTTCTCGCCAAACTATGGCTACACCTTC. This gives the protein CASSFSPNYGYTF.

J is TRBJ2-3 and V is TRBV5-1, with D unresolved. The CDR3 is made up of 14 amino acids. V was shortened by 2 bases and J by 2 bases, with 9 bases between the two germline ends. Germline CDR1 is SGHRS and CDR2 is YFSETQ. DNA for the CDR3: TGCGCCAGCAGCTTCACCCTCGACACAGATACGCAGTATTTT. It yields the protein CASSFTLDTDTQYF.